A selection of T cell receptor beta chains follows, all from one sample in a study of cytomegalovirus exposure and HLA in healthy donors. Sequencing used immunoSEQ multiplex PCR; TCRdb keeps in-frame clones, though not all of them. This sample has about 70,000 clones, with about 73% found just once. Material for sequencing was PBMCs. These receptors originate from a woman in her sixties or seventies in good health and CMV-seropositive. Both conserved end residues are part of each CDR3. Each record gives: J gene, D gene, V gene, clone size, CDR3 DNA, CDR3 protein. The D gene is left open where the match is weak. The size of a clone is reported for some rows only, either as once, few or many, or as a class for expanded clones.

j_gene: TRBJ1-2
d_gene: NA
v_gene: TRBV15
abundance: NA
CDR3nt: TGTGCCACCAGCACGTGGACGGGGAGGTCTACTAACTATGGCTACACCTTC
CDR3aa: CATSTWTGRSTNYGYTF

j_gene: TRBJ1-3
d_gene: NA
v_gene: TRBV10-3
abundance: few
CDR3nt: TGTGCCATCAGTGAGTCCCGACTCTCTGGAAACACCATATATTTT
CDR3aa: CAISESRLSGNTIYF

j_gene: TRBJ2-3
d_gene: NA
v_gene: TRBV14
abundance: once
CDR3nt: TGTGCCAGCAGCCCTCAGGGTCCAGATACGCAGTATTTT
CDR3aa: CASSPQGPDTQYF

j_gene: TRBJ2-3
d_gene: TRBD1
v_gene: TRBV7-8
abundance: NA
CDR3nt: TGTGCCAGCAGCCGGGACAGGGGGACAGATACGCAGTATTTT
CDR3aa: CASSRDRGTDTQYF

j_gene: TRBJ2-5
d_gene: NA
v_gene: TRBV5-1
abundance: NA
CDR3nt: TGCGCCAGCAGCTTGGGGGGCAGCTACCAAGAGACCCAGTACTTC
CDR3aa: CASSLGGSYQETQYF

j_gene: TRBJ1-4
d_gene: NA
v_gene: TRBV10-1
abundance: NA
CDR3nt: TGCGCCAGCAGTGAAGCGGGACAAGGGGAAAAACTGTTTTTT
CDR3aa: CASSEAGQGEKLFF

j_gene: TRBJ2-7
d_gene: TRBD1
v_gene: TRBV5-1
abundance: few
CDR3nt: TGCGCCAGCAGTCCTACAGGGGCCTACGAGCAGTACTTC
CDR3aa: CASSPTGAYEQYF

j_gene: TRBJ2-7
d_gene: TRBD1
v_gene: TRBV10-1
abundance: few
CDR3nt: TGCGCCAGCGGGGACAGCTCCTACGAGCAGTACTTC
CDR3aa: CASGDSSYEQYF

j_gene: TRBJ2-3
d_gene: TRBD2
v_gene: TRBV4-1
abundance: NA
CDR3nt: TGCGCCAGCAGGCCTTTCGCACTAGCGGGGGGGCTTGGCACAGATACGCAGTATTTT
CDR3aa: CASRPFALAGGLGTDTQYF

j_gene: TRBJ1-2
d_gene: TRBD1
v_gene: TRBV6-6
abundance: NA
CDR3nt: TGTGCCAGCAGTTCCGGACAGGGCTATGGCTACACCTTC
CDR3aa: CASSSGQGYGYTF

j_gene: TRBJ2-1
d_gene: NA
v_gene: TRBV4-1
abundance: NA
CDR3nt: TGCGCCAGCAGCCAATGGAGGAAACTATACAATGAGCAGTTCTTC
CDR3aa: CASSQWRKLYNEQFF

j_gene: TRBJ2-3
d_gene: TRBD1
v_gene: TRBV27
abundance: NA
CDR3nt: TGTGCCAGCAGTTTCCTGGGACAGTCTACAGATACGCAGTATTTT
CDR3aa: CASSFLGQSTDTQYF

j_gene: TRBJ2-1
d_gene: TRBD1
v_gene: TRBV10-1
abundance: NA
CDR3nt: TGCGCCAGCAGTTGGGGGACAGGGGGTTCCAATGAGCAGTTCTTC
CDR3aa: CASSWGTGGSNEQFF

j_gene: TRBJ1-2
d_gene: NA
v_gene: TRBV6-5
abundance: NA
CDR3nt: TGTGCCAGCAGTGAAGCAGGAACAAGGGGCTACACCTTC
CDR3aa: CASSEAGTRGYTF

j_gene: TRBJ2-7
d_gene: NA
v_gene: TRBV6-5
abundance: NA
CDR3nt: TGTGCCAGCAGAAGAAAGACTGATTCCTACGAGCAGTACTTC
CDR3aa: CASRRKTDSYEQYF

j_gene: TRBJ2-3
d_gene: TRBD1
v_gene: TRBV5-1
abundance: NA
CDR3nt: TGCGCCAGCAGCTTACGGACAGGGGCTACAGATACGCAGTATTTT
CDR3aa: CASSLRTGATDTQYF

j_gene: TRBJ2-3
d_gene: NA
v_gene: TRBV2
abundance: NA
CDR3nt: TGTGCCAGCTTTTACTCTGATACGCAGTATTTT
CDR3aa: CASFYSDTQYF

j_gene: TRBJ2-3
d_gene: NA
v_gene: TRBV10-1
abundance: NA
CDR3nt: TGCGCCAGCAGTCCAGGTTTCGACACAGATACGCAGTATTTT
CDR3aa: CASSPGFDTDTQYF

j_gene: TRBJ1-1
d_gene: NA
v_gene: TRBV6-1
abundance: medium-sized
CDR3nt: TGTGCCAGCAGTGCCGGTATCCGAGGCTCTACTGAAGCTTTCTTT
CDR3aa: CASSAGIRGSTEAFF

j_gene: TRBJ2-5
d_gene: NA
v_gene: TRBV5-1
abundance: NA
CDR3nt: TGCGCCAGCAGCGCAGGGAATCCGCAAGAACAGACCCAGTACTTC
CDR3aa: CASSAGNPQEQTQYF

j_gene: TRBJ2-3
d_gene: TRBD2
v_gene: TRBV6-5
abundance: NA
CDR3nt: TGTGCCAGCCCACCGGCGGGGGGGCTGGTAGATACGCAGTATTTT
CDR3aa: CASPPAGGLVDTQYF

j_gene: TRBJ1-2
d_gene: NA
v_gene: TRBV19
abundance: NA
CDR3nt: TGTGCCAGTAAGGAGTCAAAGTCCTATGGCTACACCTTC
CDR3aa: CASKESKSYGYTF

j_gene: TRBJ2-2
d_gene: TRBD2
v_gene: TRBV7-6
abundance: NA
CDR3nt: TGTGCCAGCAGCTTAGGTATAGCGGGTTCCACCGGGGAGCTGTTTTTT
CDR3aa: CASSLGIAGSTGELFF

j_gene: TRBJ1-2
d_gene: NA
v_gene: TRBV12-5
abundance: NA
CDR3nt: TGTGCTAGTGGTTTGACTCAGGGATATGGCTACACCTTC
CDR3aa: CASGLTQGYGYTF

j_gene: TRBJ1-2
d_gene: NA
v_gene: TRBV19
abundance: NA
CDR3nt: TGTGCCAGTAGTATTAACAGGGCTGAAGGCTACACCTTC
CDR3aa: CASSINRAEGYTF

j_gene: TRBJ2-2
d_gene: NA
v_gene: TRBV2
abundance: NA
CDR3nt: TGTGCCAGCAGTATCGACAAGTCGAACACCGGGGAGCTGTTTTTT
CDR3aa: CASSIDKSNTGELFF

j_gene: TRBJ1-4
d_gene: TRBD1
v_gene: TRBV9
abundance: NA
CDR3nt: TGTGCCAGCAGCGGACCCGGGACAGGGACCGAAAAACTGTTTTTT
CDR3aa: CASSGPGTGTEKLFF

j_gene: TRBJ2-1
d_gene: TRBD2
v_gene: TRBV5-4
abundance: NA
CDR3nt: TGTGCCAGCAGCCCAAGGACACTAGCGGGGAACAATGAGCAGTTCTTC
CDR3aa: CASSPRTLAGNNEQFF

j_gene: TRBJ1-1
d_gene: NA
v_gene: TRBV9
abundance: NA
CDR3nt: TGTGCCAGCAGCGATGGAGGAATGGGGAGCACTGAAGCTTTCTTT
CDR3aa: CASSDGGMGSTEAFF

j_gene: TRBJ1-5
d_gene: NA
v_gene: TRBV18
abundance: NA
CDR3nt: TGTGCCAGCTCACCTGCGGGAGGTCTTCGGCCCCAGCATTTT
CDR3aa: CASSPAGGLRPQHF

j_gene: TRBJ2-5
d_gene: TRBD2
v_gene: TRBV6-5
abundance: NA
CDR3nt: TGTGCCAGCAGTTCGGGACTAGCGGGAGTGGAGACCCAGTACTTC
CDR3aa: CASSSGLAGVETQYF

j_gene: TRBJ2-1
d_gene: TRBD1
v_gene: TRBV15
abundance: NA
CDR3nt: TGTGCCACCAGCAGAGATCTACAGGGGGTGAGAAATGAGCAGTTCTTC
CDR3aa: CATSRDLQGVRNEQFF

j_gene: TRBJ1-1
d_gene: NA
v_gene: TRBV18
abundance: NA
CDR3nt: TGTGCCAGCTCACCCCAATCCGGGGACTTCCAAGCTTTCTTT
CDR3aa: CASSPQSGDFQAFF

j_gene: TRBJ2-7
d_gene: NA
v_gene: TRBV30
abundance: once
CDR3nt: TGTGCCTGGCACACCGCGGGACGGATCTACGAGCAGTACTTC
CDR3aa: CAWHTAGRIYEQYF

j_gene: TRBJ1-1
d_gene: TRBD1
v_gene: TRBV6-6
abundance: few
CDR3nt: TGTGCCAGCAGTTACTTACCAGGGGGCAGCAGCACTGAAGCTTTCTTT
CDR3aa: CASSYLPGGSSTEAFF

j_gene: TRBJ2-1
d_gene: NA
v_gene: TRBV4-1
abundance: NA
CDR3nt: TGCGCCAGCAGCCCAGGACAGCAATCATACAATGAGCAGTTCTTC
CDR3aa: CASSPGQQSYNEQFF

j_gene: TRBJ2-2
d_gene: NA
v_gene: TRBV30
abundance: once
CDR3nt: TGTGCCTGGCGCACCAGTGGACCCTCTGGGAGCGGGGAGCTGTTTTTT
CDR3aa: CAWRTSGPSGSGELFF

j_gene: TRBJ2-2
d_gene: NA
v_gene: TRBV7-2
abundance: NA
CDR3nt: TGTGCCAGCAGCCCCCAGCGGGTCGGGGAGCTGTTTTTT
CDR3aa: CASSPQRVGELFF

j_gene: TRBJ1-4
d_gene: NA
v_gene: TRBV7-9
abundance: few
CDR3nt: TGTGCCAGCAGCTTTTCCAGTAATGAAAAACTGTTTTTT
CDR3aa: CASSFSSNEKLFF

j_gene: TRBJ2-7
d_gene: TRBD2
v_gene: TRBV10-2
abundance: few
CDR3nt: TGCGCCAGCAGAAGCACTAGCGGGACCTACGAGCAGTACTTC
CDR3aa: CASRSTSGTYEQYF

j_gene: TRBJ2-1
d_gene: TRBD2
v_gene: TRBV2
abundance: NA
CDR3nt: TGTGCCAGCAGTGCCGGGGGGACCTACAATGAGCAGTTCTTC
CDR3aa: CASSAGGTYNEQFF

j_gene: TRBJ1-4
d_gene: TRBD1
v_gene: TRBV9
abundance: NA
CDR3nt: TGTGCCAGCAGTGAACAGGGGGCTAGTGAAAAACTGTTTTTT
CDR3aa: CASSEQGASEKLFF

j_gene: TRBJ1-6
d_gene: NA
v_gene: TRBV7-3
abundance: once
CDR3nt: TGTGCCAGCAGCTTATCGTCCGGGGGTAATTCACCCCTCCACTTT
CDR3aa: CASSLSSGGNSPLHF

j_gene: TRBJ2-2
d_gene: NA
v_gene: TRBV4-1
abundance: NA
CDR3nt: TGCGCCAGCAGTCCCCGGTCCCTTGGCGGGGAGCTGTTTTTT
CDR3aa: CASSPRSLGGELFF